One and the same sample provided the 8 T cell receptor beta chains below, sequenced in a study of blood T cell repertoires in COVID-19. The data were produced by immunoSEQ multiplex PCR, yet TCRdb's version contains in-frame clones alone and is incomplete. The data contain 170,000 or so clones, about 83% of them seen just once; the ten biggest clones take up 1.5%. Sequencing was done on a sample of peripheral blood. Receptors were obtained from a human donor in a cohort sampled during active COVID-19.

This clone has a single count. The rearrangement joins TRBV27 to TRBJ2-7; 9 nucleotides line up with TRBD1. The CDR3 has 14 amino acids. Trimming cost V 10 bases and J 0 bases; bases outside gene matches: 7. CDR1 MNHEY and CDR2 SMNVEV come from the germline V gene (reference sequence). The CDR3 region is CATLQGALSYEQYF. CDR3 DNA sequence: TGTGCCACCTTACAGGGGGCTCTCTCCTACGAGCAGTACTTC.

The CDR3 DNA is TGTGCCAGCAGTGGGGTTGGGGCCGCACAGGGGTACTATGGCTACACCTTC. Translated, it gives CASSGVGAAQGYYGYTF. The V call is TRBV6-1, the J call TRBJ1-2, with 7 bases that match TRBD1. J was trimmed by 3 bases and V by 4 bases; bases with no gene match: 14. CDR1 is MNHNS and CDR2 is SASEGT in the germline V gene. This CDR3 is 17 amino acids long.

Only one count was recorded for this clone. V and J are TRBV28 and TRBJ1-2; D unresolved. Trimming stripped 2 bases from V and 4 bases from J, with 11 bases between. The CDR3 is made up of 14 amino acids. In germline, CDR1 is MDHEN, CDR2 SYDVKM. Here the CDR3 reads CASSLRHPLYGYTF. The DNA of the CDR3 is TGTGCCAGCAGTTTAAGACATCCCCTCTATGGCTACACCTTC.

The chain is built from TRBV4-1 and TRBJ2-7; 11 bases match TRBD1. Germline V gene data show CDR1 as MGHRA and CDR2 as YSYEKL. Trimming removed 3 bases from V and 6 bases from J; junction bases left unmatched: 7. This CDR3 region has 15 residues. The chain's CDR3 is CASSHRTGGATEQYF. DNA of the CDR3: TGCGCCAGCAGCCACCGGACAGGGGGCGCGACCGAGCAGTACTTC.

CDR3 residues: CSASLAGATSTDTQYF. The DNA of the CDR3 is TGCAGTGCTAGTCTAGCGGGGGCAACTAGCACAGATACGCAGTATTTT. The rearrangement links TRBV20-1 to TRBJ2-3; 10 nucleotides line up with TRBD2. V lost 3 bases, J lost 0 bases, and 6 bases stayed unmatched. The CDR3 is made up of 16 amino acids. In germline, CDR1 is DFQATT, CDR2 SNEGSKA (reference sequence).

This clone was observed a handful of times. Within the sample, other DNA sequences also encode this same CDR3. CDR3 in DNA: TGTGCCAGCAGCCTCCGGGACAGCTCCTACGAGCAGTACTTC. Encoded protein: CASSLRDSSYEQYF. The chain links TRBV7-9 to TRBJ2-7, with 7 bases aligning to TRBD1. Germline V gene lookup returns CDR1 SEHNR and CDR2 FQNEAQ (reference sequence). The CDR3 consists of 14 residues. V was pared by 5 bases and J by 0 bases, with 4 bases of the junction left unmatched.

This rearrangement joins TRBV7-6 to TRBJ2-1, with 7 bases fitting TRBD2. J lost 5 bases, V lost 5 bases, and 6 bases had no gene match. The germline V gene has CDR1 SGHVS and CDR2 FNYEAQ. This CDR3 comprises 14 residues. The CDR3 spells CASSKTSEDNEQFF. In nucleotides, the CDR3 is TGTGCCAGCAGCAAAACTAGCGAGGACAATGAGCAGTTCTTC.

This clone was counted once. The chain carries TRBV5-1 and TRBJ1-1; 7 bases match TRBD1. The CDR3 length is 13 residues. Germline-derived CDR1 and CDR2 are SGHRS and YFSETQ. Trimming removed 2 bases from V and 3 bases from J; junction bases left unmatched: 1. The CDR3 spells CASSFTGDTEAFF. In DNA form, the CDR3 reads TGCGCCAGCAGCTTTACAGGGGACACTGAAGCTTTCTTT. Full variable domain (missing parts from reference TRBV5-1 and TRBJ1-1): KAGVTQTPRYLIKTRGQQVTLSCSPISGHRSVSWYQQTPGQGLQFLFEYFSETQRNKGNFPGRFSGRQFSNSRSEMNVSTLELGDSALYLCASSFTGDTEAFFGQGTRLTVV.